These 11 T cell receptor beta chains share one sample of origin, sequenced in a study of cytomegalovirus exposure and HLA in healthy donors. PCR amplification relied on 60 Vbeta primers (plus 13 Jbeta primers). TCRdb's table, derived via immunoSEQ multiplex PCR, lists solely in-frame clones and lacks some. The repertoire has about 98,000 clones, about 81% of them found once; the top ten carry approximately 9.9%. Sequencing was done on a sample of PBMCs. These TCRs come from a man between 18 and 29 years old in good health and CMV-seropositive.

The chain employs TRBV10-1 and TRBJ1-1, with TRBD1 as a possible D gene (6 bases). The germline gives CDR1 WNHNN, CDR2 SYGVQD (reference sequence). The CDR3 is made up of 13 amino acids. Trimming took 7 bases from V and 0 from J, leaving 9 bases between them. As DNA, the CDR3 is TGCGCCAGCAAGGACAGCTTGAACACTGAAGCTTTCTTT. Amino acids: CASKDSLNTEAFF.

The chain couples TRBV7-3 to TRBJ1-6; the D gene is possibly TRBD1 (5 bases). The germline V and J ends were trimmed by 3 bases and 6 bases, with 9 bases remaining between them. CDR1 is SGHTA and CDR2 is FQGTGA in the germline V gene. The CDR3 is 14 residues long. The chain's CDR3 is CASSLGQINSPLHF. The CDR3 region has the DNA TGTGCCAGCAGCTTGGGGCAGATTAATTCACCCCTCCACTTT.

The chain couples TRBV6-5 to TRBJ1-1; the D is unclear. V was cut by 2 bases and J by 3 bases, with 7 bases left in between. Germline loops: CDR1 MNHEY, CDR2 SVGAGI. CDR3 length: 13 residues. CDR3 residues: CASSYTGYTEAFF. The CDR3 DNA follows: TGTGCCAGCAGTTACACGGGATACACTGAAGCTTTCTTT.

About this clone itself: At one end the junction does not follow the germline gene, possibly because of a read error. The V and J genes are TRBV4-1 and TRBJ2-3; 7 bases are a match to TRBD2. CDR1 and CDR2 (germline): MGHRA, YSYEKL. The CDR3 extends over 15 amino acids. The CDR3 is CASSQGTTRGSGLVF. CDR3 nucleotide sequence: TGCGCCAGCAGCCAAGGAACCACCCGGGGGTCAGGACTAGTTTTT.

The chain recombines TRBV4-1 with TRBJ2-3, with 8 bases fitting TRBD1. V lost 4 bases to trimming and J lost 6 bases; unmatched junction nucleotides: 6. CDR1 is MGHRA and CDR2 is YSYEKL in the germline V gene. The CDR3 runs 14 residues. CDR3 sequence: CASSLGTGWDTQYF. CDR3 DNA sequence: TGCGCCAGCAGCCTTGGGACAGGATGGGATACGCAGTATTTT.

This clone was seen only a few times. The gene calls are TRBV19 and TRBJ1-2; D is ambiguous. This CDR3 has 15 residues. Germline CDR1 LNHDA, CDR2 SQIVND (reference sequence). V was clipped by 6 bases and J by 4 bases, with 18 bases between them. CDR3 sequence: CASSPRSGYLYGYTF. The CDR3 region has the DNA TGTGCCAGTAGCCCGCGATCCGGGTACCTCTATGGCTACACCTTC. Supplemented by reference TRBV19 and TRBJ1-2, the full variable domain reads DGGITQSPKYLFRKEGQNVTLSCEQNLNHDAMYWYRQDPGQGLRLIYYSQIVNDFQKGDIAEGYSVSREKKESFPLTVTSAQKNPTAFYLCASSPRSGYLYGYTFGSGTRLTVV.

The rearrangement links TRBV30 to TRBJ1-1; D call uncertain. Germline CDR1 and CDR2: GTSNPN and SVGIG (reference sequence). CDR3 length: 11 residues. The V end lost 3 bases, the J end lost 1 base, and 3 bases lay between the germline ends. The CDR3 sequence: CAWRQNTEAFF. CDR3 in DNA: TGTGCCTGGAGACAGAACACTGAAGCTTTCTTT.

The gene calls are TRBV28 and TRBJ2-2; 7 nucleotides agree with TRBD1. With V trimmed by 4 bases and J by 4 bases, 3 bases remained unmatched. The CDR3 extends over 14 amino acids. Looked up from germline, CDR1 is MDHEN and CDR2 is SYDVKM. CDR3 region: CASSSGQLTGELFF. DNA of the CDR3: TGTGCCAGCAGTTCGGGACAGCTCACCGGGGAGCTGTTTTTT.

CDR3 DNA: TGCGCCAGCAGCTCCCGGGACAACTATAATTCACCCCTCCACTTT. Protein sequence: CASSSRDNYNSPLHF. The V and J genes are TRBV5-1 and TRBJ1-6; tentative D call: TRBD1 (6 bases). Germline V lookup: CDR1 SGHRS, CDR2 YFSETQ. V lost 3 bases to trimming and J lost 3 bases, with 10 bases between them. The CDR3 has 15 residues.

The chain employs TRBV5-8 and TRBJ2-7, with TRBD2 matching over 8 bases. Germline CDR1 reads SGHTS; CDR2 reads YDEGEE. This CDR3 is 14 amino acids long. Trimming cost V 0 bases and J 3 bases; bases outside gene matches: 2. The CDR3 nucleotides are TGTGCCAGCAGCTTGGCTAGCGGGCTCTACGAGCAGTACTTC. Protein sequence: CASSLASGLYEQYF.

The rearrangement uses TRBV19 and TRBJ1-2; a weak D match, TRBD1 (6 bases). The CDR3 has 13 residues. The germline CDR1 and CDR2 sequences are LNHDA and SQIVND (reference sequence). The V end was cut by 9 bases, the J end by 8 bases, with 19 bases between. The CDR3 bases are TGTGCCAGCGAACCAGGGGCCCGGGGAGGCTACACCTTC. As protein: CASEPGARGGYTF.